A selection of T cell receptor beta chains follows, all from one sample in a study of shared clonotypes between healthy human individuals. TCRdb's table, derived via immunoSEQ multiplex PCR, lists solely in-frame clones and lacks some. This table has around 500,000 clones, around 80% appearing once. The specimen sequenced was PBMCs. The origin of the receptors is a middle-aged woman in good health. Some clones in this sample may be carry-over from other donors' samples. Each CDR3 is given with its conserved first and last residue. D genes are given only for firm matches. Clone size is stated in some rows and not others, as once, few, many or a class when expanded.

v_gene	abundance	d_gene	j_gene	CDR3aa	CDR3nt
TRBV30	.	.	TRBJ2-5	CAWSPHPGAEETQYF	TGTGCCTGGAGTCCCCACCCGGGGGCGGAAGAGACCCAGTACTTC
TRBV30	.	TRBD2	TRBJ2-7	CAWSVGLAGVPYEQYF	TGTGCCTGGAGTGTTGGGCTAGCGGGAGTGCCCTACGAGCAGTACTTC
TRBV19	.	.	TRBJ2-7	CASSTQGGPPYEQYF	TGTGCCAGTAGTACGCAGGGGGGACCTCCCTACGAGCAGTACTTC
TRBV6-1	.	TRBD1	TRBJ2-2	CASSEAPTGGKSNELFF	TGTGCCAGCAGTGAAGCGCCGACAGGGGGCAAGTCCAACGAGCTGTTTTTT
TRBV14	.	.	TRBJ1-2	CASSFTVTSLYGYTF	TGTGCCAGCAGCTTCACCGTTACATCGCTTTATGGCTACACCTTC
TRBV5-1	many	TRBD1	TRBJ2-2	CASSRETGVGTGELFF	TGCGCCAGCAGCAGAGAGACAGGGGTTGGCACCGGGGAGCTGTTTTTT
TRBV5-1	.	TRBD1	TRBJ2-3	CASSLQDRVSDTQYF	TGCGCCAGCAGCTTACAGGACAGGGTTTCAGATACGCAGTATTTT
TRBV27	.	TRBD2	TRBJ2-7	CASRPSGDYEQYF	TGTGCCAGCCGCCCTAGCGGAGACTACGAGCAGTACTTC
TRBV7-8	.	.	TRBJ2-5	CASGKANQETQYF	TGTGCCAGTGGAAAGGCCAACCAAGAGACCCAGTACTTC
TRBV5-6	.	TRBD1	TRBJ2-7	CASSRDSYSYEQYF	TGTGCCAGCAGCCGGGACAGTTACTCCTACGAGCAGTACTTC
TRBV6-4	.	.	TRBJ1-5	CASPLDRLSHNQPQHF	TGTGCCAGCCCCCTTGACAGATTAAGCCACAATCAGCCCCAGCATTTT
TRBV28	.	TRBD2	TRBJ2-5	CASSSPGTSGSQETQYF	TGTGCCAGCAGTTCCCCTGGGACTAGCGGGAGCCAAGAGACCCAGTACTTC
TRBV7-2	.	.	TRBJ2-1	CASSLVSGSFNEQFF	TGTGCCAGCAGCTTAGTTTCCGGGAGTTTCAATGAGCAGTTCTTC
TRBV29-1	.	TRBD2	TRBJ2-4	CSVEDGGRDIQYF	TGCAGCGTTGAAGATGGGGGGAGGGACATTCAGTACTTC
TRBV6-1	few	.	TRBJ2-7	CASRRRIDWTYEQYF	TGTGCCAGCCGACGAAGAATCGACTGGACCTACGAGCAGTACTTC
TRBV5-6	.	TRBD1	TRBJ2-3	CASSARTGWDTDTQYF	TGTGCCAGCAGCGCAAGGACAGGTTGGGACACAGATACGCAGTATTTT
TRBV7-7	.	.	TRBJ2-5	CASSFSTGGETQYF	TGTGCCAGCAGCTTCTCGACTGGCGGGGAGACCCAGTACTTC
TRBV15	.	.	TRBJ1-5	CATSRDRVGLNQPQHF	TGTGCCACCAGCAGAGATCGGGTAGGGCTGAATCAGCCCCAGCATTTT
TRBV6-4	.	TRBD2	TRBJ2-1	CASSLSGLNYNEQFF	TGTGCCAGCAGTTTGTCGGGACTAAATTACAATGAGCAGTTCTTC
TRBV28	few	.	TRBJ1-1	CASSPGRKNTEAFF	TGTGCCAGCAGTCCCGGACGGAAGAACACTGAAGCTTTCTTT
TRBV5-1	.	.	TRBJ2-7	CASSLSGRRVYEQYF	TGCGCCAGCAGCTTGTCGGGAAGGAGAGTCTACGAGCAGTACTTC
TRBV6-5	.	.	TRBJ2-7	CASSPRGYEQYF	TGTGCCAGCAGCCCGAGAGGGTACGAGCAGTACTTC
TRBV5-1	.	TRBD2	TRBJ2-3	CASSLEGTSGTDTQYF	TGCGCCAGCAGCTTGGAGGGGACTAGCGGCACAGATACGCAGTATTTT
TRBV29-1	.	TRBD1	TRBJ1-1	CSDTGVADTEAFF	TGCAGCGACACAGGGGTTGCGGACACTGAAGCTTTCTTT
TRBV7-9	.	.	TRBJ1-1	CASSQARGTEAFF	TGTGCCAGCAGCCAAGCGAGGGGCACTGAAGCTTTCTTT